Listed here are 10 T cell receptor beta chains from one sample, sequenced in a study of cytomegalovirus exposure and HLA in healthy donors. The primer mix had 60 Vbeta and 13 Jbeta primers. Clones were sequenced by immunoSEQ multiplex PCR, and TCRdb holds only the in-frame ones, with some missing. The repertoire holds around 220,000 clones, with about 83% as singletons. Sequences were obtained from PBMCs. These receptors were obtained from a girl between 10 and 17 years old in good health and CMV-seronegative.

This chain links TRBV7-9 with TRBJ2-2; D is ambiguous. The CDR3 is 17 amino acids. CDR1 and CDR2 (germline): SEHNR, FQNEAQ (reference sequence). Trimming took 5 bases from V and 4 from J, leaving 20 bases between them. CDR3 residues: CASSRSPVFGRTGELFF. DNA of the CDR3: TGTGCCAGCAGCCGTAGCCCAGTTTTTGGCCGCACCGGGGAGCTGTTTTTT.

The chain joins TRBV15 to TRBJ1-2, with 8 bases matching TRBD1. The CDR3 has 14 amino acids. V dropped 3 bases and J dropped 4; count of bases not matched to a gene: 4. Germline V lookup: CDR1 LNHNV, CDR2 YYDKDF (reference sequence). CDR3 sequence: CATSRDRVVYGYTF. The CDR3 bases are TGTGCCACCAGCAGGGACAGGGTGGTCTATGGCTACACCTTC.

This clone was seen once. The V and J genes are TRBV7-9 and TRBJ2-7, with 7 bases that match TRBD2. This CDR3 has 16 amino acids. Germline V gives CDR1 SEHNR, CDR2 FQNEAQ (reference sequence). V was pared by 4 bases and J by 1 base, with 10 bases of the junction left unmatched. CDR3 sequence: CASSSLGLGQSYEQYF. CDR3 nucleotides: TGTGCCAGCAGCTCCTTAGGACTAGGCCAATCCTACGAGCAGTACTTC. Looking up the rest from reference TRBV7-9 and TRBJ2-7 gives the full variable domain: DTGVSQNPRHKITKRGQNVTFRCDPISEHNRLYWYRQTLGQGPEFLTYFQNEAQLEKSRLLSDRFSAERPKGSFSTLEIQRTEQGDSAMYLCASSSLGLGQSYEQYFGPGTRLTVT.

The V and J genes are TRBV4-2 and TRBJ1-1, with a tentative D call TRBD1 (5 bases). From germline, CDR1 is LGHNA and CDR2 YNFKEQ. The CDR3 contains 15 residues. The V end lost 3 bases, the J end lost 1 base, and 12 bases lay between the germline ends. The CDR3 loop is CASSHNPGPNTEAFF. In nucleotides, the CDR3 is TGTGCCAGCAGCCACAATCCAGGGCCGAACACTGAAGCTTTCTTT.

The gene calls are TRBV10-3 and TRBJ1-1; D possibly corresponds to TRBD1 (5 bases). V lost 11 bases and J 0 bases, leaving 13 bases between the germline ends. Germline loops: CDR1 ENHRY, CDR2 SYGVKD. The CDR3 totals 13 residues. This CDR3 is CASKPGLNTEAFF. The CDR3 bases are TGTGCCTCGAAGCCAGGGTTGAACACTGAAGCTTTCTTT.

V usage is TRBV14 and J usage is TRBJ1-4; D is unclear. Germline V gives CDR1 SGHDN, CDR2 FVKESK. The CDR3 is made up of 14 amino acids. V was cut by 5 bases and J by 6 bases, with 13 bases left in between. CDR3 bases: TGTGCCAGCAGCGCAACCTACGGGGATGAAAAACTGTTTTTT. Amino acids: CASSATYGDEKLFF.

The V call is TRBV28, the J call TRBJ1-2, with D unresolved. Germline values: CDR1 MDHEN, CDR2 SYDVKM. The CDR3 loop spans 15 amino acids. V was clipped by 4 bases and J by 8 bases, with 20 bases between them. The CDR3 region is CASSSPGRGAGGYTF. DNA of the CDR3: TGTGCCAGCAGTTCCCCGGGCCGCGGAGCGGGGGGCTACACCTTC.

The rearrangement joins TRBV5-1 to TRBJ1-5; D is possibly TRBD1 (5 bases). V lost 8 bases, J lost 5 bases, and 14 bases lay in between. The CDR3 is 13 residues long. Germline V gene sequence: CDR1 SGHRS, CDR2 YFSETQ. The chain's CDR3 is CASEGRTDQPQHF. As DNA, the CDR3 is TGCGCCAGTGAGGGGAGGACTGATCAGCCCCAGCATTTT.

This chain uses TRBV29-1 with TRBJ2-1; TRBD2 matches at 9 bases. Germline V gene lookup returns CDR1 SQVTM and CDR2 ANQGSEA. This CDR3 has 15 residues. The trim removed 3 bases at V and 6 bases at J, leaving 9 bases unmatched. CDR3 sequence reads: CSVEARGGRANEQFF. CDR3 DNA sequence: TGCAGCGTTGAGGCCAGGGGCGGGAGGGCCAATGAGCAGTTCTTC.

The V call is TRBV6-1, the J call TRBJ2-5; 15 bases are shared with TRBD2. After removal of 4 bases from V and 5 bases from J, the junction contained 5 bases not matched to a gene. The CDR3 has 16 amino acids. The germline V gene encodes CDR1 MNHNS and CDR2 SASEGT. In nucleotides, the CDR3 is TGTGCCAGCAGTGGGACTAGCGGGAGGGTCGGGGAGACCCAGTACTTC. Its translation is CASSGTSGRVGETQYF.